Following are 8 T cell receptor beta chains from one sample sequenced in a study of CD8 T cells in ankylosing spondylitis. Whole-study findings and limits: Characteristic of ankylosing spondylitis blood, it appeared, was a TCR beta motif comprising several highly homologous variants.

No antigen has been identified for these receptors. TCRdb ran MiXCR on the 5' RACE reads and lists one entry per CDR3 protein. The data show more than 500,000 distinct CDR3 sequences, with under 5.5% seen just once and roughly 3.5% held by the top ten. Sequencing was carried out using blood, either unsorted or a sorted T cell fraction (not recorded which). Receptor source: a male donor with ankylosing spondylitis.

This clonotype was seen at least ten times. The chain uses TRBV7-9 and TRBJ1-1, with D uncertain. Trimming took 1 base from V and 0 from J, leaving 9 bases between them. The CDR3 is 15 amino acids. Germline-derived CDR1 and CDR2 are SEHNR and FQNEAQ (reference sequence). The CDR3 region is CASSLDGRVNTEAFF. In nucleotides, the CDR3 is TGTGCCAGCAGCTTAGATGGGCGGGTGAACACTGAAGCTTTCTTT.

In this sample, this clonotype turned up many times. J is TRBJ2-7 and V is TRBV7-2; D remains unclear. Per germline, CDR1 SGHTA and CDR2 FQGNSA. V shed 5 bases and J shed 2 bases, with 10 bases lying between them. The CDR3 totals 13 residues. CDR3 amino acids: CASSRNPAYEQYF. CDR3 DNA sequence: TGTGCCAGCAGCCGTAACCCTGCCTACGAGCAGTACTTC.

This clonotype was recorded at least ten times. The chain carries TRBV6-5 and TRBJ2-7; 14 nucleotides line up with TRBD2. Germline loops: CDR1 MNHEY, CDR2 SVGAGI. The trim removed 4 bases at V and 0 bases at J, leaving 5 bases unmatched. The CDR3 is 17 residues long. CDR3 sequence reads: CASSSPGLAGASYEQYF. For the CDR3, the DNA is TGTGCCAGCAGTTCTCCGGGACTAGCGGGGGCCTCCTACGAGCAGTACTTC.

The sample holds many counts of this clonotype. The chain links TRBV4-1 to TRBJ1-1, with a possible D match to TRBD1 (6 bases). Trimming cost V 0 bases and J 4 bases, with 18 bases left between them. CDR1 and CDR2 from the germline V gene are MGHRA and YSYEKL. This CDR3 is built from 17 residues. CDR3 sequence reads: CASSQDLINWGRTEAFF. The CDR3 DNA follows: TGCGCCAGCAGCCAAGATCTCATAAATTGGGGGCGCACTGAAGCTTTCTTT.

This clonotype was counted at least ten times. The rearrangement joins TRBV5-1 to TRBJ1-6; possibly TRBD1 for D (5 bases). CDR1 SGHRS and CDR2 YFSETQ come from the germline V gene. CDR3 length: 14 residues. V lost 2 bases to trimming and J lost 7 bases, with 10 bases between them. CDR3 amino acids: CASSFDSLNSPLHF. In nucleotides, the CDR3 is TGCGCCAGCAGCTTTGACAGCCTCAATTCACCCCTCCACTTT.

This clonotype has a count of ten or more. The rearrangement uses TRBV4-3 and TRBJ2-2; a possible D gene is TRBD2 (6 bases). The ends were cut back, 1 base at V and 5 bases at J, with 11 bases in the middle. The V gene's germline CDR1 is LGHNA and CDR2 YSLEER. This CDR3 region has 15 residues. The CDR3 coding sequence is TGCGCCAGCAGCCAAGGAGGGGCGGGGACCGGGGAGCTGTTTTTT. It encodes CASSQGGAGTGELFF.

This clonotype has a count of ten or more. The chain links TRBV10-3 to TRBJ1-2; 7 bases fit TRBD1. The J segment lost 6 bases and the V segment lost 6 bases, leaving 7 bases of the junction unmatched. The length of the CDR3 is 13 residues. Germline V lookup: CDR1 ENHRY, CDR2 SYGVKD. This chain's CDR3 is CAIRPGQRDGYTF. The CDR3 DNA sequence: TGTGCCATCAGGCCGGGACAGCGGGATGGCTACACCTTC.

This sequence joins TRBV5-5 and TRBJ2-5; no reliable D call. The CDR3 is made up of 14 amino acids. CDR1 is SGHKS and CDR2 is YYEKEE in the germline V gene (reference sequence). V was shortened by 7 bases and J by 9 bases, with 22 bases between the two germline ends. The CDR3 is CASGPGPQELAQYF. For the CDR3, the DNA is TGTGCCAGCGGCCCCGGGCCCCAAGAACTGGCCCAGTACTTC.